Presented here are 9 T cell receptor beta chains from one specimen sequenced in a study of T cell responses to AZD1222 COVID-19 vaccine. Clones were read by immunoSEQ multiplex PCR, and TCRdb kept only the in-frame ones, dropping some. The table lists about 130,000 clones, over 90% of them singletons. The sequences come from peripheral blood, collected on day 0 of AZD1222 vaccination. The receptors were sampled from an adult in good health.

This chain joins TRBV19 and TRBJ1-6; the D gene is possibly TRBD1 (5 bases). V lost 9 bases, J lost 0 bases, and 12 bases lay in between. This CDR3 is built from 15 residues. CDR1 is LNHDA, CDR2 SQIVND, per germline (reference sequence). The CDR3 region has the DNA TGTGCCAGCAAACTGGACAACTCCTATAATTCACCCCTCCACTTT. Its protein is CASKLDNSYNSPLHF.

V usage is TRBV18 and J usage is TRBJ2-3; D remains ambiguous. Per germline, CDR1 KGHSH and CDR2 LQKENI. The CDR3 extends over 16 amino acids. Trimming stripped 4 bases from V and 2 bases from J, with 16 bases between. CDR3 DNA: TGTGCCAGCTCACTCCGGGCCACTAACCCCACAGATACGCAGTATTTT. This translates into CASSLRATNPTDTQYF.

The V call is TRBV7-9, the J call TRBJ2-1; D ambiguous. The CDR3 has 17 residues. Trimming stripped 2 bases from V and 9 bases from J, with 23 bases between. CDR1 is SEHNR, CDR2 FQNEAQ, per germline (reference sequence). The CDR3 region is CASSLSETPIARGEQFF. CDR3 DNA: TGTGCCAGCAGCTTATCGGAGACACCTATCGCAAGAGGTGAGCAGTTCTTC.

In the case of this clone: At one boundary the junction diverges from the germline segment, which might be a read error. The chain joins TRBV2 to TRBJ1-2, with a tentative D call TRBD1 (5 bases). The germline CDR1 and CDR2 sequences are SNHLY and FYNNEI. This CDR3 spans 15 amino acids. CDR3 sequence (DNA): TGTGCCAGCAATGAAGACAGTAGATTTATCTATGGCTACACCTTC. It encodes CASNEDSRFIYGYTF.

The chain has TRBV12-3 or TRBV12-4 and TRBJ1-2; D possibly corresponds to TRBD1 (6 bases). Trimming left V 5 bases short and J 6 bases short, with 13 bases between. The CDR3 runs to 13 residues. The CDR3 sequence: CASSKPGTHGYTF. CDR3 DNA: TGTGCCAGCAGTAAACCCGGGACACATGGCTACACCTTC.

The chain carries TRBV20-1 and TRBJ1-5; TRBD1 is a possible D gene (6 bases). The CDR3 contains 15 residues. The V and J ends lost 3 bases and 2 bases respectively, with 14 bases between them. Per the germline V gene, CDR1 is DFQATT and CDR2 is SNEGSKA (reference sequence). The CDR3 protein is CSASLQGSGNQPQHF. The CDR3 bases are TGCAGTGCTAGTTTGCAGGGGTCGGGCAATCAGCCCCAGCATTTT.

This sequence joins TRBV28 and TRBJ2-2; 12 nucleotides line up with TRBD2. The CDR3 consists of 16 residues. Per the germline V gene, CDR1 is MDHEN and CDR2 is SYDVKM. Unmatched junction bases numbered 3, after V lost 6 bases and J lost 1 base. The CDR3 nucleotides are TGTGCCAGCAGACCGGGACTAGCGGGGAACACCGGGGAGCTGTTTTTT. Translating it yields CASRPGLAGNTGELFF.

The J gene is TRBJ1-2, the V gene TRBV18; D ambiguous. Germline V gene sequence: CDR1 KGHSH, CDR2 LQKENI. The CDR3 totals 15 residues. The V gene lost 0 bases and the J gene lost 4 bases, with 12 bases spanning the gap. The CDR3 DNA is TGTGCCAGCTCACCACCGCCAGGAGGCGGCTATGGCTACACCTTC. Its translation is CASSPPPGGGYGYTF.

The chain recombines TRBV18 with TRBJ2-5, with TRBD1 matching over 7 bases. Unmatched junction bases numbered 3, after V lost 3 bases and J lost 2 bases. Per the germline V gene, CDR1 is KGHSH and CDR2 is LQKENI. The CDR3 spans 14 residues. The DNA for the CDR3 is TGTGCCAGCTCACCCCGGGGACAGCAAGAGACCCAGTACTTC. It translates to CASSPRGQQETQYF. Supplemented by reference TRBV18 and TRBJ2-5, the full variable domain reads NAGVMQNPRHLVRRRGQEARLRCSPMKGHSHVYWYRQLPEEGLKFMVYLQKENIIDESGMPKERFSAEFPKEGPSILRIQQVVRGDSAAYFCASSPRGQQETQYFGPGTRLLVL.